Presented here are 31 T cell receptor beta chains from one specimen sequenced in a study of CD8+ T cells in alopecia areata. Indicated treatment: oral pan-JAK inhibitor, 5-10 mg twice daily. In each case, RNA was isolated and then reverse transcribed into cDNA as the sequencing template. TCRdb's table, derived via immunoSEQ multiplex PCR, lists solely in-frame clones and lacks some. The sample has some 190,000 clones, less than 70% seen once. The sample in question was CD4+ T cells sorted from blood, obtained between weeks 49 and 50, from a patient treated with tofacitinib. All receptors come from a human donor with alopecia areata.

The V gene is TRBV7-9, the J gene TRBJ2-6; D is undetermined. Germline CDR1 reads SEHNR; CDR2 reads FQNEAQ (reference sequence). This CDR3 region has 18 residues. Trimming cost V 4 bases and J 0 bases, with 16 bases left between them. The CDR3 DNA reads TGTGCCAGCAGCTCGTCCGTCAGTTTAGGCTCTGGGGCCAACGTCCTGACTTTC. Its translation: CASSSSVSLGSGANVLTF.

In the case of this clone: This same CDR3 is encoded by further DNA sequences in the sample. The chain recombines TRBV29-1 with TRBJ2-5; D not resolved. Per germline, CDR1 SQVTM and CDR2 ANQGSEA. Trimming removed 4 bases from V and 2 bases from J, with 8 bases in between. The length of the CDR3 is 12 residues. The CDR3 loop reads CSVGTPQETQYF. In DNA form, the CDR3 reads TGCAGCGTTGGGACGCCTCAAGAGACCCAGTACTTC.

The chain uses TRBV4-3 and TRBJ1-6; possible D gene TRBD1, 5 bases. CDR3 length: 14 amino acids. Germline CDR1 reads LGHNA; CDR2 reads YSLEER. V lost 2 bases to trimming and J lost 9 bases, with 11 bases between them. DNA for the CDR3: TGCGCCAGCAGCCAAAACGCAGGGTTTTCACCCCTCCACTTT. Translation: CASSQNAGFSPLHF.

The chain uses TRBV28 and TRBJ2-7; TRBD1 might be the D (6 bases). V lost 3 bases and J 3 bases, leaving 12 bases between the germline ends. The CDR3 has 14 amino acids. The germline CDR1 and CDR2 sequences are MDHEN and SYDVKM. The CDR3 nucleotides read TGTGCCAGCAGTTTGGTGGCAGGGGACTACGAGCAGTACTTC. Amino acid sequence: CASSLVAGDYEQYF.

The rearrangement links TRBV30 to TRBJ1-2; D is unclear. Germline V gene lookup returns CDR1 GTSNPN and CDR2 SVGIG (reference sequence). The V end was cut by 4 bases, the J end by 3 bases, with 9 bases between. This CDR3 region has 12 residues. CDR3 protein: CAWTSGDYGYTF. CDR3 nucleotide sequence: TGTGCCTGGACCTCGGGAGACTATGGCTACACCTTC.

This clone has only a few counts. This chain joins TRBV9 and TRBJ2-3; the D gene is possibly TRBD1 (6 bases). CDR1 and CDR2 from the germline V gene are SGDLS and YYNGEE. V was clipped by 2 bases and J by 1 base, with 14 bases between them. The CDR3 covers 16 residues. The CDR3 loop reads CASSVSRGPRTDTQYF. In DNA form, the CDR3 reads TGTGCCAGCAGCGTGAGCAGGGGTCCCCGCACAGATACGCAGTATTTT.

The CDR3, as DNA: TGTGCCAGCAGGGATTCCCCAAACACTGAAGCTTTCTTT. As protein: CASRDSPNTEAFF. J is TRBJ1-1 and V is TRBV6-5; no clear D. The CDR3 has 13 amino acids. The ends were cut back, 6 bases at V and 2 bases at J, with 10 bases in the middle. Germline CDR1 is MNHEY and CDR2 is SVGAGI.

The chain combines TRBV2 with TRBJ2-5; no clear D gene. The germline CDR1 and CDR2 sequences are SNHLY and FYNNEI. This CDR3 spans 11 amino acids. Trimming removed 5 bases from V and 2 bases from J, with 3 bases in between. This CDR3 is CASSFQETQYF. The CDR3 DNA reads as TGTGCCAGCAGTTTTCAAGAGACCCAGTACTTC.

This clone occurred a few times. The rearrangement links TRBV7-2 to TRBJ2-4; D not certain. V dropped 6 bases and J dropped 8 bases, with 8 bases sitting between them. Germline V lookup: CDR1 SGHTA, CDR2 FQGNSA. The CDR3 loop spans 11 amino acids. CDR3 residues: CASSPGYIQYF. CDR3 DNA: TGTGCCAGCAGTCCCGGTTACATTCAGTACTTC. Based on the CDR3 plus reference TRBV7-2 and TRBJ2-4, the full variable domain is GAGVSQSPSNKVTEKGKDVELRCDPISGHTALYWYRQSLGQGLEFLIYFQGNSAPDKSGLPSDRFSAERTGGSVSTLTIQRTQQEDSAVYLCASSPGYIQYFGAGTRLSVL.

The chain carries TRBV29-1 and TRBJ2-7, with a tentative D call TRBD1 (6 bases). Trimming shortened V by 5 bases and J by 0 bases, and 23 bases separated the two germline ends. The CDR3 has 17 residues. Germline CDR1 and CDR2: SQVTM and ANQGSEA. Written as DNA, the CDR3 is TGCAGCGTTAAATTTCAGGTGCAGGGGCTGGCCTCCTACGAGCAGTACTTC. This codes for CSVKFQVQGLASYEQYF.

Only a few counts were recorded for this clone. V gene TRBV30 combines with J gene TRBJ1-6; D not resolved. V gave up 4 bases and J gave up 5 bases, with 6 bases separating them. The CDR3 covers 12 residues. From germline, CDR1 is GTSNPN and CDR2 SVGIG (reference sequence). The DNA of the CDR3 is TGTGCCTGGAATAGAGATAATTCACCCCTCCACTTT. It yields the protein CAWNRDNSPLHF.

The chain is built from TRBV12-5 and TRBJ1-1; D is unclear. The CDR3 sequence is 11 residues long. The V gene's germline CDR1 is LGHNT and CDR2 FRNRAP. V lost 5 bases to trimming and J lost 6 bases, with 7 bases between them. CDR3 in amino acids: CASGASAEAFF. The CDR3 DNA follows: TGTGCTAGTGGTGCCAGCGCTGAAGCTTTCTTT.

This clone occurred a few times. This chain joins TRBV7-2 and TRBJ2-1, with TRBD1 identical over 9 bases. CDR3 length: 14 amino acids. J lost 2 bases, V lost 7 bases, and 3 bases had no gene match. Germline CDR1 and CDR2: SGHTA and FQGNSA. The CDR3 loop is CASKGTGTYNEQFF. The CDR3 region has the DNA TGTGCCAGCAAGGGGACAGGGACCTACAATGAGCAGTTCTTC.

The CDR3 loop is CASRAGGPGGTQYF. The CDR3 DNA reads TGTGCCAGCCGAGCGGGGGGCCCGGGGGGGACCCAGTACTTC. This rearrangement joins TRBV25-1 to TRBJ2-5; TRBD2 aligns across 9 bases. The J segment lost 7 bases and the V segment lost 8 bases, leaving 11 bases of the junction unmatched. CDR1 is MGHDK and CDR2 is SYGVNS in the germline V gene. The CDR3 is 14 amino acids.

The J gene is TRBJ1-2, the V gene TRBV29-1; D gene ambiguous. Looked up from germline, CDR1 is SQVTM and CDR2 is ANQGSEA. The CDR3 runs to 11 residues. The V end was cut by 4 bases, the J end by 5 bases, with 8 bases between. CDR3 amino acids: CSVVGGYGYTF. For the CDR3, the DNA is TGCAGCGTTGTAGGAGGTTATGGCTACACCTTC.

Note on this clone: Germline and junction disagree at one end, which may indicate a read error. The chain uses TRBV5-6 and TRBJ1-6, with D possibly TRBD1 on 6 matching bases. Per germline, CDR1 SGHDT and CDR2 YYEEEE. This CDR3 contains 16 residues. In nucleotides, the CDR3 is TGTGCCAGCAGCTCATCACAGGGTAGAGGGCTTTCATCCCTCCACTTT. It specifies CASSSSQGRGLSSLHF.

This clone has just a few counts. The DNA for the CDR3 is TGTGCCTGGATCGAGGTGAACACCGGGGAGCTGTTTTTT. Translation: CAWIEVNTGELFF. This chain links TRBV30 with TRBJ2-2, with D hard to call. Germline V lookup: CDR1 GTSNPN, CDR2 SVGIG (reference sequence). The CDR3 extends over 13 amino acids. V lost 4 bases and J 1 base, leaving 7 bases between the germline ends.

The chain recombines TRBV5-1 with TRBJ1-1; no firm D call. The ends were cut back, 0 bases at V and 2 bases at J, with 11 bases in the middle. The germline CDR1 and CDR2 sequences are SGHRS and YFSETQ. CDR3 size: 15 residues. The CDR3 DNA is TGCGCCAGCAGCTTGGGCCCGATAGGAAACACTGAAGCTTTCTTT. Translation: CASSLGPIGNTEAFF. The entire variable domain, with the rest obtained from reference TRBV5-1 and TRBJ1-1, is as follows: KAGVTQTPRYLIKTRGQQVTLSCSPISGHRSVSWYQQTPGQGLQFLFEYFSETQRNKGNFPGRFSGRQFSNSRSEMNVSTLELGDSALYLCASSLGPIGNTEAFFGQGTRLTVV.

The chain combines TRBV5-1 with TRBJ1-2, with TRBD1 as a possible D gene (6 bases). V lost 1 base to trimming and J lost 2 bases, with 9 bases between them. The CDR3 length is 14 residues. The germline V gene encodes CDR1 SGHRS and CDR2 YFSETQ. This CDR3 is CASSLITGNYGYTF. The CDR3 bases are TGCGCCAGCAGCTTGATCACAGGGAACTATGGCTACACCTTC.

The chain has TRBV27 and TRBJ2-4; 9 positions match TRBD1. V trimming: 6 bases; J trimming: 9 bases; junction bases outside the gene matches: 9. The CDR3 runs 14 residues. Germline V gene sequence: CDR1 MNHEY, CDR2 SMNVEV (reference sequence). CDR3 in DNA: TGTGCCAGCAGGACAGTTGGACAGGGGACCATTCAGTACTTC. Its protein product is CASRTVGQGTIQYF.

The chain has TRBV15 and TRBJ1-1; D is possibly TRBD1 (6 bases). Per the germline V gene, CDR1 is LNHNV and CDR2 is YYDKDF (reference sequence). The ends were cut back, 3 bases at V and 8 bases at J, with 13 bases in the middle. This CDR3 region has 13 residues. DNA for the CDR3: TGTGCCACCAGCAGTGGGACACTAATAGAAGCTTTCTTT. This sequence encodes CATSSGTLIEAFF.

Turning to this clone: The identical CDR3 is also encoded by other nucleotide sequences in the sample. The V and J genes are TRBV18 and TRBJ1-2, with 7 bases that match TRBD1. The V segment lost 1 base and the J segment 1 base; nucleotides outside the gene matches: 0. The length of the CDR3 is 14 residues. CDR1 and CDR2 (germline): KGHSH, LQKENI. CDR3 sequence (DNA): TGTGCCAGCTCACCACGACAGGGTAACTATGGCTACACCTTC. This translates into CASSPRQGNYGYTF.

The CDR3 region has the DNA TGCAGCGTGGCGGTAACTAATGAAAAACTGTTTTTT. Translated: CSVAVTNEKLFF. The V call is TRBV29-1, the J call TRBJ1-4; D is uncertain. Per the germline V gene, CDR1 is SQVTM and CDR2 is ANQGSEA. This CDR3 spans 12 amino acids. The ends were cut back, 6 bases at V and 1 base at J, with 6 bases in the middle.

The table lists this clone with a few counts. The J gene is TRBJ1-2, the V gene TRBV28, with TRBD1 as a possible D gene (5 bases). CDR1 and CDR2 (germline): MDHEN, SYDVKM. The CDR3 extends over 11 amino acids. The V gene lost 3 bases and the J gene lost 10 bases, with 9 bases spanning the gap. The CDR3 DNA reads as TGTGCCAGCAGTTTCAGGGACTTCTACACCTTC. Amino acids: CASSFRDFYTF.

This clone was seen a handful of times. The rearrangement uses TRBV10-1 and TRBJ2-3; tentatively, D is TRBD1 or TRBD2 (6 bases each). Trimming pared 5 bases from V and 0 bases from J, leaving 12 bases between. CDR3 length equals 15 residues. CDR1 and CDR2 (germline): WNHNN, SYGVQD (reference sequence). CDR3 DNA sequence: TGCGCCAGCAGTTCGGGGGCCCACAGCACAGATACGCAGTATTTT. Encoded protein: CASSSGAHSTDTQYF.

The gene calls are TRBV19 and TRBJ2-3; 11 bases line up with TRBD2. CDR1 is LNHDA, CDR2 SQIVND, per germline (reference sequence). This CDR3 region has 16 residues. Unmatched junction bases numbered 5, after V lost 6 bases and J lost 0 bases. DNA for the CDR3: TGTGCCAGTAGACCGGGACTAGCGGCTAGCACAGATACGCAGTATTTT. This gives the protein CASRPGLAASTDTQYF.

The genes are TRBV5-1 and TRBJ1-1; the D gene is possibly TRBD1 (6 bases). CDR1 is SGHRS and CDR2 is YFSETQ in the germline V gene. CDR3 length: 14 amino acids. The V and J ends lost 4 bases and 8 bases respectively, with 18 bases between them. Here the CDR3 reads CASSKSDRFAEAFF. The CDR3 region has the DNA TGCGCCAGCAGCAAGAGCGACAGGTTTGCGGAAGCTTTCTTT.

The chain is built from TRBV5-1 and TRBJ2-5; D not resolved. With 4 bases removed from V and 5 bases from J, the gap between germline ends came to 9 bases. The CDR3 has 12 amino acids. Per germline, CDR1 SGHRS and CDR2 YFSETQ. Written as DNA, the CDR3 is TGCGCCAGCAGCGTTGGGGTGGAGACCCAGTACTTC. As protein: CASSVGVETQYF.

This chain uses TRBV2 with TRBJ2-7, with a weak D call TRBD1 (6 bases). V was shortened by 8 bases and J by 3 bases, with 17 bases between the two germline ends. In germline, CDR1 is SNHLY, CDR2 FYNNEI. This CDR3 is 14 amino acids long. In DNA, the CDR3 is TGTGCCAGCCACCACCGGGACACGAGCTACGAGCAGTACTTC. Protein product: CASHHRDTSYEQYF.

This chain links TRBV9 with TRBJ2-1; no definite D call. Germline V gene data show CDR1 as SGDLS and CDR2 as YYNGEE. The CDR3 is made up of 16 amino acids. V was cut by 4 bases and J by 0 bases, with 14 bases left in between. The CDR3 region has the DNA TGTGCCAGCAGCCCCCGATTAAGTAGCTCCTACAATGAGCAGTTCTTC. Translated: CASSPRLSSSYNEQFF.

The V call is TRBV11-2, the J call TRBJ1-6; D unclear. The germline V gene encodes CDR1 SGHAT and CDR2 FQNNGV. Trimming removed 2 bases from V and 6 bases from J, with 8 bases in between. The CDR3 contains 14 residues. The CDR3 here is CASSLRSANSPLHF. The CDR3 nucleotides read TGTGCCAGCAGCTTACGATCAGCTAATTCACCCCTCCACTTT.